The sequence of this T cell receptor (beta chain) was determined in a study of T cell repertoires in cytomegalovirus infection. Overall study context: In public TCR beta signatures, there were indications of both CMV infection and matching HLA type.

Study-wide points: The cumulative frequency of public TCR beta families distinguished individuals who carried CMV together with the relevant HLA.

TCRdb called the reads again in MiXCR, with one record for every CDR3 protein. The table has under 300,000 distinct CDR3 sequences, roughly 21% seen once. This clonotype was recorded many times. Its antigen remains unknown. Between the trimmed V and J ends, which lost 3 bases and 4 bases, there was a span of 10 bases. The CDR3 consists of 13 residues. This TCR was recovered from a human donor in good health (CMV status not recorded). Some clones in this sample may be carry-over from other donors' samples. Sequenced here: cultured PBMCs, sampled from culture after CMV antigen stimulation. The chain links TRBV12-3 or TRBV12-4 to TRBJ2-7, with unresolved D. The DNA for the CDR3 is TGTGCCAGCAGTTTGTACTACTCATACGAGCAGTACGTC. Translation: CASSLYYSYEQYV.